The 15 T cell receptor beta chains reported below all come from one sample, sequenced in a study of cytomegalovirus exposure and HLA in healthy donors (dated by TCRdb to the late 2010s). Libraries were constructed by the immunoSEQ multiplex PCR assay. For the multiplex PCR, a mixture combining 60 forward primers for TCR Vbeta segments and 13 reverse primers for TCR Jbeta segments was used. This immuneACCESS table, as held by TCRdb, lists in-frame sequences with V and J called but not all clones. Of the missing ones, under half trace to an unresolved V gene in checked studies; the others have no known cause. The sample table holds about 260,000 clones, of which 70% to 90% were seen once. The ten top clones hold 1.5% to 2% of the sample. Input material: PBMCs. The receptors were gathered from a woman aged 40 to 55 in good health and CMV-seropositive.

The chain couples TRBV7-3 to TRBJ2-7, with TRBD1 identical over 10 bases. The CDR3 spans 15 residues. Per germline, CDR1 SGHTA and CDR2 FQGTGA. V shed 5 bases, J shed 5 bases, and the junction held 9 bases outside the gene matches. The CDR3, as DNA: TGTGCCAGCAGCACGACAGGGGGCTCAGGGGACGAGCAGTACTTC. Amino acid sequence: CASSTTGGSGDEQYF.

The chain has TRBV29-1 and TRBJ1-2; D call uncertain. The V and J ends lost 3 bases and 7 bases respectively, with 9 bases between them. The CDR3 length is 11 residues. In germline, CDR1 is SQVTM, CDR2 ANQGSEA. Here the CDR3 reads CSVDPIGGYTF. The CDR3, as DNA: TGCAGCGTTGACCCAATCGGTGGCTACACCTTC.

The V gene is TRBV27, the J gene TRBJ2-1, with 15 positions matching TRBD2. Looked up from germline, CDR1 is MNHEY and CDR2 is SMNVEV (reference sequence). The CDR3 length is 19 residues. V trimming: 0 bases; J trimming: 8 bases; junction bases outside the gene matches: 11. CDR3 nucleotides: TGTGCCAGCAGTTTATCCCTAGGGACTAGCGGGAGGAGGGTGGATGAGCAGTTCTTC. Its translation: CASSLSLGTSGRRVDEQFF.

About this clone itself: The junction shows a germline mismatch at one end, possibly a read error. V usage is TRBV5-1 and J usage is TRBJ1-2, with D unclear. Germline CDR1 and CDR2: SGHRS and YFSETQ. CDR3 length equals 15 residues. CDR3: CVSSLKADLHYGYTF. DNA of the CDR3: TGCGTCAGCAGCTTGAAGGCAGACTTACACTATGGCTACACCTTC. The entire variable domain, with the rest obtained from reference TRBV5-1 and TRBJ1-2, is as follows: KAGVTQTPRYLIKTRGQQVTLSCSPISGHRSVSWYQQTPGQGLQFLFEYFSETQRNKGNFPGRFSGRQFSNSRSEMNVSTLELGDSALYLCVSSLKADLHYGYTFGSGTRLTVV.

This chain connects TRBV5-1 to TRBJ2-1, with TRBD2 matching 9 bases. The CDR3 loop spans 15 amino acids. The germline V gene encodes CDR1 SGHRS and CDR2 YFSETQ. J was trimmed by 8 bases and V by 4 bases; bases with no gene match: 10. The CDR3 spells CASSPHLAGSDEQFF. CDR3 nucleotides: TGCGCCAGCAGCCCCCATCTAGCGGGGTCAGATGAGCAGTTCTTC.

The CDR3: CASSETVLADNYNEQFF. CDR3 nucleotide sequence: TGTGCCAGCAGTGAAACGGTCCTAGCGGACAATTACAATGAGCAGTTCTTC. The chain is built from TRBV25-1 and TRBJ2-1; TRBD2 matches at 7 bases. Germline CDR1 and CDR2: MGHDK and SYGVNS. The CDR3 totals 17 residues. Unmatched junction bases numbered 11, after V lost 2 bases and J lost 4 bases.

The rearrangement links TRBV28 to TRBJ1-2, with TRBD1 identical over 10 bases. V was clipped by 7 bases and J by 0 bases; unmatched bases: 8. In germline, CDR1 is MDHEN, CDR2 SYDVKM. This CDR3 comprises 16 residues. In DNA, the CDR3 is TGTGCCAGCAACCTACAGGGACAGGGGTCTAACTATGGCTACACCTTC. Translation: CASNLQGQGSNYGYTF.

This chain links TRBV14 with TRBJ2-7; no firm D call. CDR3 length: 13 residues. Germline V gives CDR1 SGHDN, CDR2 FVKESK. The V gene lost 6 bases and the J gene lost 0 bases, with 9 bases spanning the gap. In DNA form, the CDR3 reads TGTGCCAGCAGTCCCTTGAGCTCCTACGAGCAGTACTTC. Encoded protein: CASSPLSSYEQYF.

The chain links TRBV7-8 to TRBJ2-1; TRBD2 aligns across 7 bases. The V segment lost 1 base and the J segment 7 bases; nucleotides outside the gene matches: 7. In germline, CDR1 is SGHVS, CDR2 FQNEAQ. CDR3 size: 15 residues. The CDR3 region has the DNA TGTGCCAGCAGCTTAGGGCGGGAGAGGCCTAATGAGCAGTTCTTC. The encoded protein is CASSLGRERPNEQFF.

The chain is built from TRBV6-5 and TRBJ1-2, with 9 bases fitting TRBD1. The CDR3 length is 13 residues. The germline CDR1 and CDR2 sequences are MNHEY and SVGAGI. Losses at the gene ends were 5 bases for V and 3 bases for J; bases not matched to a gene: 1. The CDR3 bases are TGTGCCAGCAGTCGGACAGGGGACTATGGCTACACCTTC. It yields the protein CASSRTGDYGYTF.

In regard to this clone: Germline and junction disagree at one end, which may indicate a read error. The chain combines TRBV14 with TRBJ2-7; TRBD2 agrees at 8 bases. Germline loops: CDR1 SGHDN, CDR2 FVKESK. This CDR3 is built from 13 residues. The CDR3 protein is CASSRVAGPEQYF. The DNA of the CDR3 is TGTGCAAGCAGCCGGGTAGCGGGACCCGAGCAGTACTTC.

The chain carries TRBV19 and TRBJ1-2, with D possibly TRBD1 on 6 matching bases. The CDR3 runs to 17 residues. Per germline, CDR1 LNHDA and CDR2 SQIVND (reference sequence). Trimming removed 7 bases at V and 2 bases at J, with 23 bases between. Here the CDR3 DNA reads TGTGCCAGTATCGGCTGGGCGTCCGAGGGGACAAACTATGGCTACACCTTC. Protein sequence: CASIGWASEGTNYGYTF. The entire variable domain, with the rest obtained from reference TRBV19 and TRBJ1-2, is as follows: DGGITQSPKYLFRKEGQNVTLSCEQNLNHDAMYWYRQDPGQGLRLIYYSQIVNDFQKGDIAEGYSVSREKKESFPLTVTSAQKNPTAFYLCASIGWASEGTNYGYTFGSGTRLTVV.

This chain connects TRBV28 to TRBJ2-2; tentatively, D is TRBD2 (7 bases). The CDR3 spans 16 residues. The V end was cut by 4 bases, the J end by 4 bases, with 16 bases between. Germline assignment: CDR1 MDHEN and CDR2 SYDVKM. This CDR3 is CASSSGGGYPTGELFF. The CDR3 nucleotides are TGTGCCAGCAGTTCTGGCGGGGGCTATCCCACCGGGGAGCTGTTTTTT.

This clone appeared once. This sequence joins TRBV19 and TRBJ1-5; D is ambiguous. V was cut by 2 bases and J by 1 base, with 9 bases left in between. The germline V gene has CDR1 LNHDA and CDR2 SQIVND (reference sequence). This CDR3 region has 15 residues. Written as DNA, the CDR3 is TGTGCCAGTAGTATATGGGCGGGGAGCAATCAGCCCCAGCATTTT. Its translation is CASSIWAGSNQPQHF.

The J gene is TRBJ2-7, the V gene TRBV2; TRBD2 agrees at 14 bases. This CDR3 region has 14 residues. The trim removed 6 bases at V and 7 bases at J, leaving 5 bases unmatched. Per germline, CDR1 SNHLY and CDR2 FYNNEI. Here the CDR3 reads CASRVGTSGGEQYF. CDR3 nucleotides: TGTGCCAGCAGGGTCGGGACTAGCGGGGGAGAGCAGTACTTC.